Listed here is a single T cell receptor beta chain. The antigen is undetermined. The sample originates from a study of a mutant IDH1 vaccine in newly diagnosed glioma. Using immunoSEQ multiplex PCR, the repertoire was profiled, and TCRdb retains in-frame clones only, with some absent. The sample yields approximately 37,000 clones, 50% to 60% seen once. From germline, CDR1 is SGDLS and CDR2 YYNGEE. CDR3 length: 16 amino acids. Trimming took 3 bases from V and 2 from J, leaving 18 bases between them. Described time point: week 5, during vaccination. Vaccinated patients received 300 ug of mutant IDH1 20-mer peptide per dose, with topical imiquimod.

The chain employs TRBV9 and TRBJ2-7; possibly TRBD2 for D (7 bases). The receptor comes from a woman aged 18-29 years with glioma. Material: PBMCs, obtained from a glioma patient whose treatment included an IDH1 peptide vaccine. CDR3 residues: CASSGGDMGTTYEQYF. CDR3 DNA: TGTGCCAGCAGCGGAGGGGACATGGGGACTACCTACGAGCAGTACTTC.